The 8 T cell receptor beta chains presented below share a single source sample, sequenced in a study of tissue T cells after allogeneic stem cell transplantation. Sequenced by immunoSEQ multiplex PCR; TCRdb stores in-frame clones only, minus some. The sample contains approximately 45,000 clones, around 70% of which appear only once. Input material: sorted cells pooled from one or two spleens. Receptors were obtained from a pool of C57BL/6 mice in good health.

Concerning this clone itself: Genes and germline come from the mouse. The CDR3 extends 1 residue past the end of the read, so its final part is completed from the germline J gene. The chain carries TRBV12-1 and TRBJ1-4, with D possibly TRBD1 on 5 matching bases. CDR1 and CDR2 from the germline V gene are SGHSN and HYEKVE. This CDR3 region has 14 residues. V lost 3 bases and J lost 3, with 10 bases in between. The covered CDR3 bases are TGTGCCAGCTCTTTGGGACCTCCCAACGAAAGATTATTT. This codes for CASSLGPPNERLF. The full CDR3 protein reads CASSLGPPNERLFF.

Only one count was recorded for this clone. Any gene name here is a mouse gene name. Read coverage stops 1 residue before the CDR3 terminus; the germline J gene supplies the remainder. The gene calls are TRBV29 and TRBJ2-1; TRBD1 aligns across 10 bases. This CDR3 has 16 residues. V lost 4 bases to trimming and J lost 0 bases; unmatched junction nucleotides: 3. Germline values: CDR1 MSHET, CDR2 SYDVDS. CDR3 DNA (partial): TGTGCTAGCAGTTCAGGACAGGGGGGTAACTATGCTGAGCAGTTC. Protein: CASSSGQGGNYAEQF. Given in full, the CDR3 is CASSSGQGGNYAEQFF.

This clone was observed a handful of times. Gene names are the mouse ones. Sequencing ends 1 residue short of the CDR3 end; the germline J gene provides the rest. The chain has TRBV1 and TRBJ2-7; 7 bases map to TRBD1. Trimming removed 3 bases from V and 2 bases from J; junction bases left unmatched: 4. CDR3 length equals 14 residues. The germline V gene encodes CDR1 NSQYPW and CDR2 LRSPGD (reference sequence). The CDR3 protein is CTCSAWDRTYEQYF. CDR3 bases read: TGCACCTGCAGTGCTTGGGACAGAACCTATGAACAGTAC.

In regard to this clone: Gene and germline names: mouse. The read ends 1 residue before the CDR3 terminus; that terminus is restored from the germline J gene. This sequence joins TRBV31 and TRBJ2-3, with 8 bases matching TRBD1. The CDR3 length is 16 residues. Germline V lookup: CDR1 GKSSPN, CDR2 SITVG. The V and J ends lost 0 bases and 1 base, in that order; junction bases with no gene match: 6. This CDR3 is CAWSLRQGAGAETLYF. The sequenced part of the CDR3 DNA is TGTGCCTGGAGTCTACGGCAGGGGGCCGGTGCAGAAACGCTGTAT.

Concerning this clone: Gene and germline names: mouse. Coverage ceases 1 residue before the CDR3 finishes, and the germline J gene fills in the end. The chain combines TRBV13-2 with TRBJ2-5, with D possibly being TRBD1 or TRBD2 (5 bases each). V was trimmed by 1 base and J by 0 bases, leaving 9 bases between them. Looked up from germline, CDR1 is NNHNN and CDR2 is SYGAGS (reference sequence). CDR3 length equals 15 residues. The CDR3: CASGDTGGNQDTQYF. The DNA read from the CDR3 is TGTGCCAGCGGTGATACCGGGGGTAACCAAGACACCCAGTAC.

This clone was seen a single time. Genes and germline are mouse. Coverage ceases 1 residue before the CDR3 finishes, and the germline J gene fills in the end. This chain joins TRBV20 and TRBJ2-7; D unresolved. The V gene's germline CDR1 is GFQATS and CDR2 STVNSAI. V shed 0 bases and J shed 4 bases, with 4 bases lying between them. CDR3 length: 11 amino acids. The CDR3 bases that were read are TGTGGTGCTAGGGAAGGGTATGAACAGTAC. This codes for CGAREGYEQY. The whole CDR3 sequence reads CGAREGYEQYF.

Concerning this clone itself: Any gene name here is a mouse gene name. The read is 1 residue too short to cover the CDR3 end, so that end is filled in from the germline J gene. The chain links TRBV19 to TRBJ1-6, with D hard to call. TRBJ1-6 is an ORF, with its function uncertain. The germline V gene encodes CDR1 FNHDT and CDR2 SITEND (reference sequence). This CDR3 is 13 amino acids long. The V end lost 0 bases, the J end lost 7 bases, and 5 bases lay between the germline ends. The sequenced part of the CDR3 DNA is TGTGCCAGCAGTATAGGGGCGAATTCGCCCCTCTAC. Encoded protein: CASSIGANSPLY. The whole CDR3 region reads CASSIGANSPLYF.

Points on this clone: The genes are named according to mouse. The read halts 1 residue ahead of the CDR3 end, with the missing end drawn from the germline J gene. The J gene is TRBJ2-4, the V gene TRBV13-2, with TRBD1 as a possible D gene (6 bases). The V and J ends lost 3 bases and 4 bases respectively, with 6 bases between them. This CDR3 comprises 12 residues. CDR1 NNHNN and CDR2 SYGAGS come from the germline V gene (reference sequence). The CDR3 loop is CASGGTENTLYF. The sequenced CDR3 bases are TGTGCCAGCGGTGGGACAGAAAACACCTTGTAC.